This T cell receptor (beta chain) was recorded in a study of T-cell reconstitution after alpha-beta-depleted transplantation in children. The study, taken as a whole, reports: Among T cells one year after transplant, newly produced cells accounted for most counts and diversity.

TCRbeta library construction was performed incorporating unique molecular identifiers. Each CDR3 protein gets one entry after TCRdb re-called the PCR reads with MiXCR. This sample has roughly 420,000 distinct CDR3 sequences, with 15% to 20% found just once. Germline V gene lookup returns CDR1 SGDLS and CDR2 YYNGEE. This CDR3 is built from 15 residues. Trimming took 5 bases from V and 2 from J; bases not matched to a gene: 6. About this clonotype itself: Its antigen remains unidentified.

The chain joins TRBV9 to TRBJ2-5; the match to TRBD2 covers 10 bases. The receptor's source is a boy in the first two years of life who had a stem cell transplant for Wiskott-Aldrich syndrome, so the T cells may come from the graft donor. The sequencing here drew on PBMCs, mostly from graft donor cells, taken 360 days after TCRalphabeta/CD19-depleted stem cell transplant. The CDR3 DNA sequence: TGTGCCAGCAGTAGAGCGGGGGGGAAACAAGAGACCCAGTACTTC. Translation: CASSRAGGKQETQYF.